This T cell receptor beta chain was identified during a study of blood T cells in healthy people across ages. The ends were cut back, 4 bases at V and 5 bases at J, with 11 bases in the middle. The CDR3 has 12 residues. Germline CDR1 reads DFQATT; CDR2 reads SNEGSKA (reference sequence). Next came a second PCR, run for roughly 6 to 11 cycles, which used a sample-barcoded 5' primer along with a J-beta primer mix. TCRdb recomputed calls from the 5' RACE reads with MiXCR, one row per CDR3 protein. The sample carries over 950,000 distinct CDR3 sequences, around two fifths recorded once. The origin of this receptor is a man aged 18 to 35 in good health. The genes are TRBV20-1 and TRBJ2-5; D ambiguous. The specimen sequenced was blood. The CDR3: CSAMGGAETQYF. CDR3 DNA: TGCAGTGCTATGGGTGGAGCGGAGACCCAGTACTTC.